The rows below give T cell receptor beta chains drawn from one sample of a study of blood T cell repertoires in COVID-19. TCRdb keeps only in-frame clones here, not all; method: immunoSEQ multiplex PCR. The sample includes some 150,000 clones, 86% of them seen just once. Material: peripheral blood. All receptors come from a man between 65 and 85 years old with acute or convalescent COVID-19. CDR3s include the opening cysteine and the closing phenylalanine or tryptophan. Each record gives: V gene, D gene, J gene, CDR3 length, CDR3 protein. The D gene is left open where the match is weak.

>TRBV27|TRBD2|TRBJ2-3|16
CASSFSGRVSTDTQYF
>TRBV7-9|TRBD1|TRBJ1-1|15
CASSILRQGNTEAFF
>TRBV7-2|TRBD1|TRBJ1-3|16
CASSLGRTGWGNTIYF
>TRBV11-2|NA|TRBJ2-7|16
CASSLGSALAVYEQYF
>TRBV21-1|NA|TRBJ2-1|17
CASSIYSGRGTYNEQFF
>TRBV18|NA|TRBJ2-7|14
CASSPLPSEYEQYF
>TRBV6-5|NA|TRBJ1-3|16
CASSYSGTTSGNTIYF
>TRBV18|NA|TRBJ2-7|16
CASSLLFGGGHYEQYF
>TRBV7-3|TRBD1|TRBJ1-2|15
CASSLSGQGNYGYTF
>TRBV7-6|TRBD2|TRBJ2-3|19
CASSSLPGQFSAGGYTQYF
>TRBV24-1|NA|TRBJ1-5|14
CATSDELSNQPQHF